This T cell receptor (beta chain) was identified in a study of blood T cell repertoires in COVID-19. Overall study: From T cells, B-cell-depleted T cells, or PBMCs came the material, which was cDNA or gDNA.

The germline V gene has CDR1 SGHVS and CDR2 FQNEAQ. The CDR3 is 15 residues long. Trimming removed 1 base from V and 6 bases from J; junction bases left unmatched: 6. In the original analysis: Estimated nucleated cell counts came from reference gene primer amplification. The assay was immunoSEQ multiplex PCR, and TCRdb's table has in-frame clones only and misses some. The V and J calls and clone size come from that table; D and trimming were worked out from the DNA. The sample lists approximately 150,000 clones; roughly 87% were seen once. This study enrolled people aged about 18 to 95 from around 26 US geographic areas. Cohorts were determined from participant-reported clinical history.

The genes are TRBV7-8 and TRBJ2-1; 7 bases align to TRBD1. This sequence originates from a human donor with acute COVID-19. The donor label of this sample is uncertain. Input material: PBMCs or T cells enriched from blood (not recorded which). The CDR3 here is CASSLGQGGGNEQFF. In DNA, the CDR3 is TGTGCCAGCAGCTTAGGACAGGGTGGAGGCAATGAGCAGTTCTTC.